These 4 T cell receptor beta chains share one sample of origin, sequenced in a study of T cell responses to AZD1222 COVID-19 vaccine. Profiling relied on immunoSEQ multiplex PCR, and the TCRdb table lists in-frame clones only, not all of them. The sample lists 150,000 to 160,000 clones; 75% to 95% were seen once. Source: peripheral blood, taken on day 0 of AZD1222 vaccination. The receptor set was obtained from an adult in good health.

The count of this clone is one. The chain links TRBV27 to TRBJ1-3; 7 bases are a match to TRBD1. Germline V lookup: CDR1 MNHEY, CDR2 SMNVEV (reference sequence). J was trimmed by 3 bases and V by 5 bases; bases with no gene match: 13. The CDR3 contains 17 residues. CDR3 coding DNA: TGTGCCAGCAGTCTAAAATCGGACAGGAAATATGGAAACACCATATATTTT. It encodes CASSLKSDRKYGNTIYF.

The chain couples TRBV19 to TRBJ1-4; D perhaps matches TRBD1 (6 bases). Germline V gives CDR1 LNHDA, CDR2 SQIVND (reference sequence). The CDR3 spans 16 residues. V gave up 8 bases and J gave up 7 bases, with 23 bases separating them. This CDR3 is CASQNSDSSRIEKLFF. DNA for the CDR3: TGTGCCAGTCAAAATTCGGACAGCTCACGAATTGAAAAACTGTTTTTT.

The chain is built from TRBV5-1 and TRBJ1-6; D possibly corresponds to TRBD1 (5 bases). Per germline, CDR1 SGHRS and CDR2 YFSETQ. Trimming shortened V by 0 bases and J by 7 bases, and 8 bases separated the two germline ends. CDR3 size: 14 residues. CDR3 amino acids: CASSLGQLNSPLHF. As DNA, the CDR3 is TGCGCCAGCAGCTTGGGACAGCTAAATTCACCCCTCCACTTT.

The chain recombines TRBV7-5 with TRBJ1-5. TRBV7-5 is flagged as a pseudogene. CDR3 length equals 16 residues. CDR3 region: CARSLSSPYSNQPQHF. The CDR3 DNA follows: TGTGCCAGAAGCTTAAGTTCGCCGTATAGCAATCAGCCCCAGCATTTT.